The 25 T cell receptor beta chains below come from one sample, sequenced in a study of Graves' ophthalmopathy and Graves' hyperthyroidism. RNA transcripts were the template, and TCR beta CDR3 regions were amplified from them. Scientists carried out first-round RT-PCR using HTBI primers and then a second-round multiplex PCR. TCRdb itself ran the multiplex PCR reads through MiXCR, one entry per CDR3 protein. The table has 400,000 or so distinct CDR3 sequences, approximately 15% seen once. Sequenced: peripheral blood. Receptors were obtained from a woman under 30 with stable Graves' hyperthyroidism.

This clonotype was detected many times. J is TRBJ1-5 and V is TRBV7-8; D gene ambiguous. The V end was cut by 5 bases, the J end by 7 bases, with 12 bases between. Germline V gives CDR1 SGHVS, CDR2 FQNEAQ. The CDR3 is made up of 13 amino acids. The CDR3 is CASSQHPPQPQHF. CDR3 in DNA: TGTGCCAGCAGCCAACACCCCCCCCAGCCCCAGCATTTT.

The sample holds many counts of this clonotype. The chain is built from TRBV10-2 and TRBJ2-7, with D perhaps TRBD1 (6 bases). Looked up from germline, CDR1 is WSHSY and CDR2 is SAAADI. V gave up 8 bases and J gave up 2 bases, with 10 bases separating them. CDR3 length: 12 residues. CDR3 in DNA: TGCGCCAGCCGGGACACCACCTACGAGCAGTACTTC. Protein product: CASRDTTYEQYF.

This clonotype was picked up many times. The rearrangement links TRBV14 to TRBJ2-7, with a tentative D call TRBD2 (6 bases). Germline V gene lookup returns CDR1 SGHDN and CDR2 FVKESK. Trimming removed 0 bases from V and 6 bases from J, with 15 bases in between. The CDR3 consists of 15 residues. The CDR3 protein is CASSQESGWAPEQYF. The CDR3 nucleotides read TGTGCCAGCAGCCAAGAAAGCGGGTGGGCACCCGAGCAGTACTTC.

This chain links TRBV29-1 with TRBJ2-7; 8 positions agree with TRBD1. The CDR3 contains 14 residues. V was pared by 7 bases and J by 2 bases, with 10 bases of the junction left unmatched. The germline CDR1 and CDR2 sequences are SQVTM and ANQGSEA. CDR3 sequence (DNA): TGCAGCGGGTCGAAAGGACAGGGTCCCTACGAGCAGTACTTC. Translating it yields CSGSKGQGPYEQYF.

Many counts were recorded for this clonotype. The chain has TRBV12-3 or TRBV12-4 and TRBJ1-2; no firm D call. The CDR3 totals 17 residues. The V end was cut by 5 bases, the J end by 2 bases, with 21 bases between. DNA of the CDR3: TGTGCCAGCAGTCCTGGGGTGAGGAGGGCGCACAACTATGGCTACACCTTC. It is translated as CASSPGVRRAHNYGYTF.

The chain has TRBV14 and TRBJ1-2; no definite D call. The CDR3 has 10 residues. CDR1 is SGHDN, CDR2 FVKESK, per germline. V was trimmed by 3 bases and J by 9 bases, leaving 5 bases between them. In nucleotides, the CDR3 is TGTGCCAGCAGCCAGTACAGCTACACCTTC. Translating it yields CASSQYSYTF.

The chain links TRBV5-1 to TRBJ2-6, with D uncertain. The CDR3 is 14 residues long. The V and J ends lost 2 bases and 0 bases respectively, with 3 bases between them. Germline CDR1 SGHRS, CDR2 YFSETQ. CDR3 region: CASSLISGANVLTF. The CDR3 DNA follows: TGCGCCAGCAGCTTAATCTCTGGGGCCAACGTCCTGACTTTC.

This clonotype counts as medium-sized. The chain couples TRBV11-2 to TRBJ1-1; possibly TRBD1 for D (5 bases). Trimming shortened V by 3 bases and J by 1 base, and 12 bases separated the two germline ends. Germline V gives CDR1 SGHAT, CDR2 FQNNGV. This CDR3 has 15 residues. The CDR3 sequence is CASSFSRGRNTEAFF. CDR3 nucleotide sequence: TGTGCCAGCAGCTTTTCCCGGGGCCGGAACACTGAAGCTTTCTTT.

The chain joins TRBV15 to TRBJ2-7; 10 bases are shared with TRBD2. CDR3 length: 14 residues. The germline CDR1 and CDR2 sequences are LNHNV and YYDKDF (reference sequence). V gave up 6 bases and J gave up 4 bases; unmatched junction bases: 6. The CDR3 DNA sequence: TGTGCCACCAGACTCAGCGGGGGGGCGTACGAGCAGTACTTC. As protein: CATRLSGGAYEQYF.

This clonotype was seen more than once but under ten times. The chain couples TRBV27 to TRBJ2-7; D is uncertain. The CDR3 sequence is 15 residues long. The V gene lost 7 bases and the J gene lost 0 bases, with 16 bases spanning the gap. Germline V gene sequence: CDR1 MNHEY, CDR2 SMNVEV (reference sequence). The CDR3, as DNA: TGTGCCAGCACTCTACGGTGGGGATTCTCCTACGAGCAGTACTTC. Residues: CASTLRWGFSYEQYF.

The chain uses TRBV6-2 or TRBV6-3 and TRBJ1-2; D possibly corresponds to TRBD1 (5 bases). The CDR3 spans 14 residues. Deletions cut 0 bases from V and 3 bases from J, with 8 bases between. The germline V gene has CDR1 MNHEY and CDR2 SVGEGT. In DNA form, the CDR3 reads TGTGCCAGCAGTTACTCGATGGGGGACTATGGCTACACCTTC. Translating gives CASSYSMGDYGYTF.

The V and J genes are TRBV2 and TRBJ1-2; D possibly corresponds to TRBD1 (5 bases). The V end was cut by 5 bases, the J end by 8 bases, with 15 bases between. Germline V gene sequence: CDR1 SNHLY, CDR2 FYNNEI. The CDR3 has 13 residues. The CDR3 here is CASSLNWGRGYTF. The CDR3 DNA follows: TGTGCCAGCAGTTTAAACTGGGGGAGAGGCTACACCTTC.

This clonotype was seen ten or more times. This rearrangement joins TRBV25-1 to TRBJ2-7; TRBD1 matches at 8 bases. This CDR3 spans 13 amino acids. J was trimmed by 5 bases and V by 3 bases; bases with no gene match: 3. Germline-derived CDR1 and CDR2 are MGHDK and SYGVNS. The CDR3 DNA is TGTGCCAGCAGTGAGCAGGGGGCGAACGAGCAGTACTTC. Protein product: CASSEQGANEQYF.

This clonotype was detected many times. This chain joins TRBV19 and TRBJ1-2; D is undetermined. With 3 bases removed from V and 4 bases from J, the gap between germline ends came to 9 bases. The CDR3 contains 13 residues. Germline-derived CDR1 and CDR2 are LNHDA and SQIVND (reference sequence). CDR3 protein: CASSIGPLYGYTF. The CDR3 DNA sequence: TGTGCCAGTAGTATTGGGCCCCTCTATGGCTACACCTTC.

The table lists this clonotype with many counts. The CDR3 nucleotides are TGTGCCAGCAGTGACCCCCCCGACAGGGTCCCGGGGAGCAATCAGCCCCAGCATTTT. Residues: CASSDPPDRVPGSNQPQHF. The gene calls are TRBV25-1 and TRBJ1-5, with TRBD1 matching over 7 bases. Per the germline V gene, CDR1 is MGHDK and CDR2 is SYGVNS. The CDR3 contains 19 residues. J was trimmed by 1 base and V by 3 bases; bases with no gene match: 15.

This clonotype came up many times. J is TRBJ1-1 and V is TRBV5-1, with a tentative D call TRBD1 (5 bases). The V and J ends lost 6 bases and 0 bases respectively, with 18 bases between them. The CDR3 is made up of 16 amino acids. Germline-derived CDR1 and CDR2 are SGHRS and YFSETQ. CDR3 protein: CASMRGAKLMNTEAFF. CDR3 DNA: TGCGCCAGCATGAGAGGGGCGAAACTTATGAACACTGAAGCTTTCTTT.

This clonotype was detected ten times or more. This rearrangement joins TRBV11-1 to TRBJ1-1; no clear D. Trimming took off 1 base at V and 4 bases at J, with 13 bases between the two ends. This CDR3 comprises 15 residues. CDR1 SGHAT and CDR2 FQDESV come from the germline V gene (reference sequence). CDR3 loop: CASSLEGAWGTEAFF. The CDR3 nucleotides read TGTGCCAGCAGCTTAGAGGGCGCTTGGGGCACTGAAGCTTTCTTT.

Turning to this clonotype: Possible read error: a much larger clone is one base away. The gene calls are TRBV24-1 and TRBJ1-5; no clear D. Germline lookup yields CDR1 KGHDR and CDR2 SFDVKD. There are 14 residues in the CDR3. Trimming removed 5 bases at V and 10 bases at J, with 17 bases between. The CDR3 nucleotides read TGTGCCACCAGTGTCCAAGGGCAGGTGTTCCCCCAGCATTTT. Its translation: CATSVQGQVFPQHF.

Ten or more counts support this clonotype. V usage is TRBV6-2 or TRBV6-3 and J usage is TRBJ2-7, with 7 bases identical to TRBD1. There are 14 residues in the CDR3. V trimming: 7 bases; J trimming: 3 bases; junction bases outside the gene matches: 9. CDR1 is MNHEY and CDR2 is SVGEGT in the germline V gene. CDR3 coding DNA: TGTGCCAGCACTCGACAGGGCCTCCGCTACGAGCAGTACTTC. This sequence encodes CASTRQGLRYEQYF.

This clonotype was recorded many times. The rearrangement links TRBV6-2 or TRBV6-3 to TRBJ1-2; D not certain. Trimming stripped 6 bases from V and 5 bases from J, with 13 bases between. The length of the CDR3 is 13 residues. CDR1 and CDR2 (germline): MNHEY, SVGEGT. The CDR3 here is CASRRQPWYGYTF. CDR3 sequence (DNA): TGTGCCAGCAGACGGCAACCTTGGTATGGCTACACCTTC.

This clonotype was picked up many times. This rearrangement joins TRBV29-1 to TRBJ2-2, with unresolved D. Germline V CDR1 and CDR2: SQVTM, ANQGSEA. This CDR3 contains 11 residues. V lost 3 bases and J 7 bases, leaving 6 bases between the germline ends. The DNA for the CDR3 is TGCAGCGTTGATGACGTCGGGGAGCTGTTTTTT. Amino acid sequence: CSVDDVGELFF.

The sample holds many counts of this clonotype. The gene calls are TRBV6-2 or TRBV6-3 and TRBJ2-5; possibly TRBD2 for D (7 bases). Germline CDR1 is MNHEY and CDR2 is SVGEGT. This CDR3 region has 15 residues. V lost 6 bases and J 6 bases, leaving 20 bases between the germline ends. As DNA, the CDR3 is TGTGCCAGCAGCGCCCCGGGGGGCCTATCGCAGACCCAGTACTTC. It encodes CASSAPGGLSQTQYF.

This clonotype was observed a handful of times. CDR3 protein: CASSLDRRGVGYEQYF. CDR3 in DNA: TGTGCCAGCAGCTTAGATCGGAGGGGCGTGGGATACGAGCAGTACTTC. The rearrangement joins TRBV11-2 to TRBJ2-7, with D perhaps TRBD2 (6 bases). Trimming removed 0 bases at V and 4 bases at J, with 16 bases between. The CDR3 sequence is 16 residues long. The V gene's germline CDR1 is SGHAT and CDR2 FQNNGV.

The chain's CDR3 is CASSEYPGRETQYF. The CDR3 nucleotides are TGTGCCAGCAGTGAATATCCGGGGAGAGAGACCCAGTACTTC. The chain recombines TRBV25-1 with TRBJ2-5; D is perhaps TRBD2 (5 bases). With 0 bases removed from V and 4 bases from J, the gap between germline ends came to 9 bases. Germline values: CDR1 MGHDK, CDR2 SYGVNS. This CDR3 has 14 residues.

This clonotype was recorded at least ten times. The rearrangement uses TRBV12-3 or TRBV12-4 and TRBJ2-5, with 10 bases identical to TRBD2. V lost 6 bases to trimming and J lost 2 bases; unmatched junction nucleotides: 9. There are 16 residues in the CDR3. The CDR3 loop reads CASSSSAGGRQETQYF. CDR3 nucleotides: TGTGCCAGCAGCTCGTCAGCGGGGGGGCGACAAGAGACCCAGTACTTC.